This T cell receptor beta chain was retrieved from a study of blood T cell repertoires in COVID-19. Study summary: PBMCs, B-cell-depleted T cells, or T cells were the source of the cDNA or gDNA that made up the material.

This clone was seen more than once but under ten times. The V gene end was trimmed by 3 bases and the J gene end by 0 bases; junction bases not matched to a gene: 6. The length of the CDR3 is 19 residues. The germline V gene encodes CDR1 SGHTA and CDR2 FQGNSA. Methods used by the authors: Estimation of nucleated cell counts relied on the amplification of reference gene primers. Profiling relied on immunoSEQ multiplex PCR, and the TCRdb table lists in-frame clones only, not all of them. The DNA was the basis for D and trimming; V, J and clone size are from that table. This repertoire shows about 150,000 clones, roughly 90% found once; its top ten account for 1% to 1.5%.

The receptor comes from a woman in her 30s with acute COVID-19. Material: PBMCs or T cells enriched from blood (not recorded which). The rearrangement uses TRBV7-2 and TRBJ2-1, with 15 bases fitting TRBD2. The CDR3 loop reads CASSFIRTSGRGSYNEQFF. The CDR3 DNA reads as TGTGCCAGCAGCTTCATAAGGACTAGCGGGAGGGGCTCCTACAATGAGCAGTTCTTC.